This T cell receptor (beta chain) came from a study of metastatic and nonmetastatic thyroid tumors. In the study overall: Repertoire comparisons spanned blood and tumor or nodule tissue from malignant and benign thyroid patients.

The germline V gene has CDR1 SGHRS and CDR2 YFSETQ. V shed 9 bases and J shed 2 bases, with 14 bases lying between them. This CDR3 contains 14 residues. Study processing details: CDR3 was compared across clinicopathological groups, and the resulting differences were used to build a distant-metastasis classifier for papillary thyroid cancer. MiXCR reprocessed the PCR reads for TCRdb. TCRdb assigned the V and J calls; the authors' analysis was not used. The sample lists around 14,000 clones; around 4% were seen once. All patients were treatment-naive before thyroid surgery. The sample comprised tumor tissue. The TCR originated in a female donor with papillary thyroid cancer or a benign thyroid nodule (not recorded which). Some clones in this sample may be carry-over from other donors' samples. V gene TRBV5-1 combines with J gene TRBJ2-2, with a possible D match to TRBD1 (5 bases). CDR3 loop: CANRLAPNTGELFF. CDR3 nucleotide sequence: TGCGCCAACAGGTTGGCGCCAAACACCGGGGAGCTGTTTTTT.